The rows below give T cell receptor beta chains drawn from one sample of a study of cytomegalovirus exposure and HLA in healthy donors. TCRdb's copy holds only in-frame clones and misses some; the assay was immunoSEQ multiplex PCR. The sample consists of approximately 200,000 clones, over 65% of them appearing once. Source material: PBMCs. These receptors all stem from a man aged 18-30 years in good health and CMV-seropositive. Each CDR3 is given with its conserved first and last residue. Each record gives: D gene, J gene, V gene, clone size, CDR3 protein, CDR3 DNA. The D gene is left open where the match is weak. The listing skips clone size in some rows; elsewhere it reads once, few, many or a size class.

d_call: NA; j_call: TRBJ1-1; v_call: TRBV5-4; clone_size: NA; cdr3_aa: CASSPGQNTEAFF; cdr3_nt: TGTGCCAGCAGCCCGGGACAGAACACTGAAGCTTTCTTT
d_call: TRBD2; j_call: TRBJ2-1; v_call: TRBV9; clone_size: NA; cdr3_aa: CASSGGTSVYNEQFF; cdr3_nt: TGTGCCAGCAGCGGAGGGACTAGCGTTTACAATGAGCAGTTCTTC
d_call: TRBD2; j_call: TRBJ2-1; v_call: TRBV11-1; clone_size: NA; cdr3_aa: CASSYSSGSSYNEQFF; cdr3_nt: TGTGCCAGCAGCTATTCTAGCGGTAGCTCCTACAATGAGCAGTTCTTC
d_call: NA; j_call: TRBJ2-1; v_call: TRBV15; clone_size: NA; cdr3_aa: CATSRAGMNEQFF; cdr3_nt: TGTGCCACCAGCAGAGCGGGGATGAATGAGCAGTTCTTC
d_call: TRBD2; j_call: TRBJ2-1; v_call: TRBV14; clone_size: NA; cdr3_aa: CASSRTRFNEQFF; cdr3_nt: TGTGCCAGCAGCCGGACTAGGTTTAATGAGCAGTTCTTC
d_call: TRBD2; j_call: TRBJ2-7; v_call: TRBV28; clone_size: NA; cdr3_aa: CASSLRINVAGADF; cdr3_nt: TGTGCCAGCAGTTTAAGGATCAATGTAGCGGGGGCCGACTTC
d_call: TRBD1; j_call: TRBJ2-3; v_call: TRBV27; clone_size: NA; cdr3_aa: CASRSRGNTQYF; cdr3_nt: TGTGCCAGCCGGAGCAGGGGGAATACGCAGTATTTT
d_call: TRBD2; j_call: TRBJ2-1; v_call: TRBV19; clone_size: NA; cdr3_aa: CASNPSGRWYEQFF; cdr3_nt: TGTGCCAGTAACCCTAGCGGGAGATGGTATGAGCAGTTCTTC
d_call: NA; j_call: TRBJ2-1; v_call: TRBV1; clone_size: NA; cdr3_aa: CTSSQVRESGNEQFF; cdr3_nt: TGCACCAGCAGCCAGGTGCGGGAGTCGGGGAATGAGCAGTTCTTC
d_call: NA; j_call: TRBJ2-7; v_call: TRBV11-3; clone_size: NA; cdr3_aa: CASSFGGSYEQYF; cdr3_nt: TGTGCCAGCAGCTTCGGTGGTTCCTACGAGCAGTACTTC
d_call: NA; j_call: TRBJ2-1; v_call: TRBV7-3; clone_size: NA; cdr3_aa: CASSAEGLGSYNEQFF; cdr3_nt: TGTGCCAGCAGCGCGGAGGGGTTGGGCTCCTACAATGAGCAGTTCTTC
d_call: TRBD2; j_call: TRBJ2-2; v_call: TRBV9; clone_size: NA; cdr3_aa: CASSPRASGANTGELFF; cdr3_nt: TGTGCCAGCAGCCCGAGGGCCAGCGGGGCGAACACCGGGGAGCTGTTTTTT
d_call: TRBD2; j_call: TRBJ2-1; v_call: TRBV27; clone_size: NA; cdr3_aa: CASSSPRLAGRYSDEQFF; cdr3_nt: TGTGCCAGCAGTTCGCCCCGACTAGCGGGAAGGTATTCGGATGAGCAGTTCTTC
d_call: TRBD1; j_call: TRBJ2-5; v_call: TRBV2; clone_size: NA; cdr3_aa: CASSERDRGQETQYF; cdr3_nt: TGTGCCAGCAGTGAACGGGACAGGGGGCAAGAGACCCAGTACTTC
d_call: TRBD1; j_call: TRBJ1-4; v_call: TRBV15; clone_size: NA; cdr3_aa: CATSREGTGLEKLFF; cdr3_nt: TGTGCCACCAGCAGAGAAGGGACAGGCTTAGAAAAACTGTTTTTT
d_call: NA; j_call: TRBJ2-5; v_call: TRBV30; clone_size: many; cdr3_aa: CAWSVRGSAQETQYF; cdr3_nt: TGTGCCTGGAGTGTACGGGGTAGCGCACAAGAGACCCAGTACTTC
d_call: TRBD1; j_call: TRBJ1-4; v_call: TRBV5-4; clone_size: NA; cdr3_aa: CASSLGRDRPEKLFF; cdr3_nt: TGTGCCAGCAGTCTGGGGCGGGACAGGCCTGAAAAACTGTTTTTT
d_call: NA; j_call: TRBJ2-2; v_call: TRBV29-1; clone_size: NA; cdr3_aa: CSVRLPAGRATGELFF; cdr3_nt: TGCAGCGTCCGCCTTCCGGCGGGGCGAGCCACCGGGGAGCTGTTTTTT
d_call: NA; j_call: TRBJ2-5; v_call: TRBV5-4; clone_size: NA; cdr3_aa: CASSSPGETQYF; cdr3_nt: TGTGCCAGCAGCTCCCCCGGAGAGACCCAGTACTTC
d_call: NA; j_call: TRBJ1-3; v_call: TRBV14; clone_size: once; cdr3_aa: CASSQVWGRSGNTIYF; cdr3_nt: TGTGCCAGCAGCCAAGTTTGGGGCCGCTCTGGAAACACCATATATTTT
d_call: NA; j_call: TRBJ2-1; v_call: TRBV4-3; clone_size: once; cdr3_aa: CASSQDVQWGLDSSYNEQFF; cdr3_nt: TGCGCCAGCAGCCAAGATGTACAGTGGGGACTTGATAGCTCCTACAATGAGCAGTTCTTC
d_call: NA; j_call: TRBJ2-3; v_call: TRBV9; clone_size: NA; cdr3_aa: CASSVEGDTDTQYF; cdr3_nt: TGTGCCAGCAGCGTAGAAGGGGACACAGATACGCAGTATTTT
d_call: NA; j_call: TRBJ1-2; v_call: TRBV9; clone_size: NA; cdr3_aa: CASSDRQAYGYTF; cdr3_nt: TGTGCCAGCAGCGACAGACAGGCATATGGCTACACCTTC
d_call: TRBD1; j_call: TRBJ1-2; v_call: TRBV7-3; clone_size: NA; cdr3_aa: CASIQQGGVYGYTF; cdr3_nt: TGTGCCAGCATCCAACAGGGGGGGGTCTATGGCTACACCTTC
d_call: NA; j_call: TRBJ1-2; v_call: TRBV21-1; clone_size: NA; cdr3_aa: CASSNRTDREHGYTF; cdr3_nt: TGTGCCAGCAGCAACCGCACCGACAGGGAACATGGCTACACCTTC
d_call: TRBD1; j_call: TRBJ1-4; v_call: TRBV9; clone_size: NA; cdr3_aa: CASSVGTGSTNEKLFF; cdr3_nt: TGTGCCAGCAGCGTCGGGACAGGAAGCACTAATGAAAAACTGTTTTTT
d_call: NA; j_call: TRBJ1-2; v_call: TRBV27; clone_size: once; cdr3_aa: CASSLFRGADGYTF; cdr3_nt: TGTGCCAGCAGTTTATTTCGGGGGGCAGATGGCTACACCTTC
d_call: NA; j_call: TRBJ2-7; v_call: TRBV5-4; clone_size: NA; cdr3_aa: CASSSRLREHEQYF; cdr3_nt: TGTGCCAGCAGCTCGAGGCTACGGGAGCACGAGCAGTACTTC
d_call: TRBD2; j_call: TRBJ2-1; v_call: TRBV5-6; clone_size: NA; cdr3_aa: CASSPLAGARYNEQFF; cdr3_nt: TGTGCCAGCAGCCCACTAGCGGGAGCTCGATACAATGAGCAGTTCTTC
d_call: TRBD2; j_call: TRBJ2-1; v_call: TRBV2; clone_size: NA; cdr3_aa: CASTLPSGRDEQFF; cdr3_nt: TGTGCCAGCACACTGCCTAGCGGTAGGGATGAGCAGTTCTTC
d_call: TRBD1; j_call: TRBJ1-1; v_call: TRBV15; clone_size: NA; cdr3_aa: CATRPGTGGARWTEAFF; cdr3_nt: TGTGCCACCAGACCCGGGACAGGGGGCGCCCGGTGGACTGAAGCTTTCTTT
d_call: NA; j_call: TRBJ2-1; v_call: TRBV27; clone_size: NA; cdr3_aa: CASSLRGYNEQFF; cdr3_nt: TGTGCCAGCAGTTTACGGGGCTACAATGAGCAGTTCTTC
d_call: TRBD1; j_call: TRBJ2-7; v_call: TRBV5-1; clone_size: NA; cdr3_aa: CASSLDRASYEQYF; cdr3_nt: TGCGCCAGCAGCCTGGACAGGGCCTCCTACGAGCAGTACTTC
d_call: TRBD2; j_call: TRBJ2-7; v_call: TRBV10-3; clone_size: NA; cdr3_aa: CAISVRTSGMDEQYF; cdr3_nt: TGTGCCATCAGTGTTAGGACTAGCGGGATGGACGAGCAGTACTTC
d_call: NA; j_call: TRBJ2-1; v_call: TRBV29-1; clone_size: NA; cdr3_aa: CSVELERSYNEQFF; cdr3_nt: TGCAGCGTTGAGCTCGAGCGGTCCTACAATGAGCAGTTCTTC
d_call: NA; j_call: TRBJ1-2; v_call: TRBV28; clone_size: NA; cdr3_aa: CASKHYGYTF; cdr3_nt: TGTGCCAGCAAGCACTATGGCTACACCTTC
d_call: NA; j_call: TRBJ2-7; v_call: TRBV6-4; clone_size: once; cdr3_aa: CARTYGRGANYEQYF; cdr3_nt: TGTGCCAGGACATATGGGAGGGGGGCTAACTACGAGCAGTACTTC
d_call: TRBD2; j_call: TRBJ2-7; v_call: TRBV6-1; clone_size: NA; cdr3_aa: CASSSTSAGGYEQYF; cdr3_nt: TGTGCCAGCAGTTCCACAAGTGCGGGGGGCTACGAGCAGTACTTC
d_call: NA; j_call: TRBJ2-3; v_call: TRBV7-9; clone_size: NA; cdr3_aa: CASSFGSTDTQYF; cdr3_nt: TGTGCCAGCAGCTTCGGGAGCACAGATACGCAGTATTTT
d_call: TRBD1; j_call: TRBJ2-7; v_call: TRBV2; clone_size: NA; cdr3_aa: CASSVVEDRVSREQYF; cdr3_nt: TGTGCCAGCAGCGTTGTAGAGGACAGGGTATCACGCGAGCAGTACTTC
d_call: TRBD1; j_call: TRBJ2-1; v_call: TRBV19; clone_size: once; cdr3_aa: CASTPTGSFHNEQFF; cdr3_nt: TGTGCCAGTACCCCGACAGGGAGCTTCCACAATGAGCAGTTCTTC
d_call: TRBD2; j_call: TRBJ2-1; v_call: TRBV9; clone_size: NA; cdr3_aa: CASSVRASLADSYNEQFF; cdr3_nt: TGTGCCAGCAGCGTAAGGGCTTCGCTAGCGGACTCCTACAATGAGCAGTTCTTC
d_call: NA; j_call: TRBJ2-7; v_call: TRBV11-3; clone_size: NA; cdr3_aa: CASSLHRTSYEQYF; cdr3_nt: TGTGCCAGCAGCTTACACAGGACCTCCTACGAGCAGTACTTC
d_call: TRBD2; j_call: TRBJ2-7; v_call: TRBV19; clone_size: NA; cdr3_aa: CASSMGGLEQYF; cdr3_nt: TGTGCCAGTAGTATGGGAGGGCTCGAGCAGTACTTC
d_call: NA; j_call: TRBJ1-2; v_call: TRBV7-7; clone_size: NA; cdr3_aa: CASSFDQVEGQSINGYTF; cdr3_nt: TGTGCCAGCAGCTTTGATCAAGTAGAAGGACAGTCGATCAATGGCTACACCTTC
d_call: NA; j_call: TRBJ1-1; v_call: TRBV10-3; clone_size: NA; cdr3_aa: CAIMRGTEAFF; cdr3_nt: TGTGCCATCATGAGAGGCACTGAAGCTTTCTTT
d_call: NA; j_call: TRBJ2-1; v_call: TRBV2; clone_size: NA; cdr3_aa: CASSGGGTLSEQFF; cdr3_nt: TGTGCCAGCAGTGGGGGGGGCACCTTATCGGAGCAGTTCTTC
d_call: TRBD1; j_call: TRBJ2-7; v_call: TRBV5-5; clone_size: NA; cdr3_aa: CASSLGDSLYEQYF; cdr3_nt: TGTGCCAGCAGCTTAGGGGACAGCCTCTACGAGCAGTACTTC
d_call: TRBD2; j_call: TRBJ2-1; v_call: TRBV30; clone_size: NA; cdr3_aa: CAWSVDIAGSSLDEQFF; cdr3_nt: TGTGCCTGGAGTGTCGACATAGCGGGGTCTTCCTTGGATGAGCAGTTCTTC